The 16 T cell receptor beta chains listed next were all sequenced from one sample in a study of beta chain features in type 1 diabetes. Every bit of the isolated RNA underwent reverse transcription, so sequencing read expressed TCRB transcripts. The protocol was immunoSEQ multiplex PCR, while the TCRdb copy is restricted to in-frame clones and leaves out a portion. The repertoire holds roughly 100,000 clones, with approximately 30% as singletons. Antigens for these TCRs are unknown. Overall study results and limits: Across all four CD4+ subsets, people with type 1 diabetes showed modestly shorter TCRB CDR3s.

Sequenced: central memory CD4+ T cells from blood. Receptors originate from a woman aged 18-30 years with type 1 diabetes.

The sample holds one count of this clone. V is TRBV7-2 and J is TRBJ1-1; D not certain. Germline assignment: CDR1 SGHTA and CDR2 FQGNSA. Trimming shortened V by 2 bases and J by 0 bases, and 7 bases separated the two germline ends. This CDR3 has 14 amino acids. The CDR3 coding sequence is TGTGCCAGCAGCTTAAATCAGGTGAACACTGAAGCTTTCTTT. Protein product: CASSLNQVNTEAFF.

V and J are TRBV19 and TRBJ2-1; 9 bases align to TRBD2. The CDR3 consists of 18 residues. V shed 7 bases and J 1 base; nucleotides not matched to a gene: 14. Germline CDR1 reads LNHDA; CDR2 reads SQIVND (reference sequence). As DNA, the CDR3 is TGTGCCAGTACCCCGGGACTAGCTGGGTTTGGATCCTACAATGAGCAGTTCTTC. This codes for CASTPGLAGFGSYNEQFF.

The chain employs TRBV5-1 and TRBJ2-2, with D tentatively TRBD2 (6 bases). V lost 4 bases to trimming and J lost 6 bases, with 13 bases between them. This CDR3 region has 14 residues. CDR1 and CDR2 from the germline V gene are SGHRS and YFSETQ. The CDR3: CASSHGGVAGELFF. The CDR3 coding sequence is TGCGCCAGCAGCCACGGCGGGGTGGCCGGGGAGCTGTTTTTT.

The CDR3 DNA sequence: TGTGCCAGCTCACCGCGAGTAGAGGGCACTGAAGCTTTCTTT. It specifies CASSPRVEGTEAFF. The chain couples TRBV18 to TRBJ1-1, with D hard to call. Per germline, CDR1 KGHSH and CDR2 LQKENI. This CDR3 region has 14 residues. V lost 3 bases, J lost 4 bases, and 12 bases lay in between.

This clone has just a few counts. At the DNA level, this CDR3 is encoded by other sequences in the same sample as well. The rearrangement joins TRBV18 to TRBJ2-6; 11 nucleotides match TRBD1. After removal of 3 bases from V and 0 bases from J, the junction contained 1 base not matched to a gene. The CDR3 extends over 17 amino acids. CDR1 and CDR2 (germline): KGHSH, LQKENI. DNA of the CDR3: TGTGCCAGCTCACCCGGGACAGGGGGCTCTGGGGCCAACGTCCTGACTTTC. Protein product: CASSPGTGGSGANVLTF.

The chain has TRBV25-1 and TRBJ2-5, with D perhaps matching TRBD1 (6 bases). Germline V lookup: CDR1 MGHDK, CDR2 SYGVNS. Trimming removed 1 base at V and 4 bases at J, with 19 bases between. The CDR3 loop spans 17 amino acids. The CDR3 nucleotides read TGTGCCAGCAGTGAATCCCGTTCCGGGACAACTGGAGAGACCCAGTACTTC. It encodes CASSESRSGTTGETQYF.

There are a few counts of this clone. This sample also contains other DNA sequences that code for the same CDR3. This chain connects TRBV28 to TRBJ1-4; D may be TRBD1 (5 bases). CDR1 MDHEN and CDR2 SYDVKM come from the germline V gene. Deletions cut 6 bases from V and 3 bases from J, with 11 bases between. This CDR3 is 14 amino acids long. Here the CDR3 reads CASRRRGPNEKLFF. In DNA form, the CDR3 reads TGTGCCAGCAGGAGGAGGGGCCCTAATGAAAAACTGTTTTTT.

This clone was seen a few times. J is TRBJ2-3 and V is TRBV5-6; the D gene is possibly TRBD1 (5 bases). The ends were cut back, 1 base at V and 5 bases at J, with 14 bases in the middle. The CDR3 consists of 15 residues. Per germline, CDR1 SGHDT and CDR2 YYEEEE. In DNA, the CDR3 is TGTGCCAGCAGCTTGTGGGGCGTGGGAATAGATACGCAGTATTTT. Translated, it gives CASSLWGVGIDTQYF.

This clone was seen a handful of times. This chain links TRBV6-5 with TRBJ1-2; 7 bases align to TRBD1. With V trimmed by 5 bases and J by 4 bases, 7 bases remained unmatched. CDR1 and CDR2 from the germline V gene are MNHEY and SVGAGI. The CDR3 is 14 amino acids. The CDR3 is CASSLTGVGYGYTF. Written as DNA, the CDR3 is TGTGCCAGCAGTCTTACAGGGGTTGGCTATGGCTACACCTTC.

This clone was found a few times. This chain links TRBV7-9 with TRBJ2-1; D remains unclear. Germline lookup yields CDR1 SEHNR and CDR2 FQNEAQ (reference sequence). V was shortened by 1 base and J by 5 bases, with 15 bases between the two germline ends. The CDR3 length is 16 residues. CDR3 residues: CASSLVSSKVHNEQFF. CDR3 in DNA: TGTGCCAGCAGCTTAGTGAGTAGCAAAGTCCACAATGAGCAGTTCTTC.

This clone has a handful of counts. The chain couples TRBV29-1 to TRBJ2-1, with 7 bases lining up with TRBD2. The CDR3 is 15 amino acids. The germline V gene has CDR1 SQVTM and CDR2 ANQGSEA. J lost 0 bases, V lost 1 base, and 3 bases had no gene match. The CDR3 DNA follows: TGCAGCGTTGAAGGAGGGGAGGGCTCCTACAATGAGCAGTTCTTC. Encoded protein: CSVEGGEGSYNEQFF.

This clone was picked up one time. The V call is TRBV11-2, the J call TRBJ2-5; TRBD2 might be the D (6 bases). Germline CDR1 reads SGHAT; CDR2 reads FQNNGV. The V end lost 5 bases, the J end lost 2 bases, and 9 bases lay between the germline ends. This CDR3 has 13 residues. The chain's CDR3 is CASSKTSQETQYF. CDR3 sequence (DNA): TGTGCCAGCAGCAAGACTAGTCAAGAGACCCAGTACTTC.

This clone was picked up a small number of times. Other DNA sequences from this sample encode an identical CDR3 as well. The V gene is TRBV7-9, the J gene TRBJ1-1, with D tentatively TRBD1 (6 bases). Germline V gene lookup returns CDR1 SEHNR and CDR2 FQNEAQ (reference sequence). The V end was cut by 0 bases, the J end by 0 bases, with 14 bases between. The CDR3 sequence is 17 residues long. The CDR3 loop is CASSLAGGGPMNTEAFF. The CDR3 nucleotides are TGTGCCAGCAGCTTAGCTGGGGGCGGCCCCATGAACACTGAAGCTTTCTTT.

This clone occurred a few times. This chain links TRBV7-2 with TRBJ1-1; no firm D call. The CDR3 consists of 15 residues. Germline-derived CDR1 and CDR2 are SGHTA and FQGNSA. Trimming cost V 7 bases and J 2 bases, with 17 bases left between them. CDR3 protein: CASTKTAARNTEAFF. For the CDR3, the DNA is TGTGCCAGCACCAAGACGGCAGCTAGAAACACTGAAGCTTTCTTT.

This clone was detected only a few times. The chain recombines TRBV7-6 with TRBJ1-1, with no clear D. V lost 5 bases, J lost 5 bases, and 12 bases lay in between. Germline-derived CDR1 and CDR2 are SGHVS and FNYEAQ. The CDR3 has 13 amino acids. The CDR3 nucleotides are TGTGCCAGCAGCCCCTGGGCGGGTACTGAAGCTTTCTTT. Its translation is CASSPWAGTEAFF.

The CDR3 loop reads CATQDRTSGRGLSYNEQFF. The CDR3 nucleotides read TGTGCCACCCAAGACCGGACTAGCGGGAGAGGGCTATCCTACAATGAGCAGTTCTTC. The chain employs TRBV19 and TRBJ2-1, with 13 bases lining up with TRBD2. J was trimmed by 1 base and V by 10 bases; bases with no gene match: 16. From germline, CDR1 is LNHDA and CDR2 SQIVND (reference sequence). The CDR3 extends over 19 amino acids.